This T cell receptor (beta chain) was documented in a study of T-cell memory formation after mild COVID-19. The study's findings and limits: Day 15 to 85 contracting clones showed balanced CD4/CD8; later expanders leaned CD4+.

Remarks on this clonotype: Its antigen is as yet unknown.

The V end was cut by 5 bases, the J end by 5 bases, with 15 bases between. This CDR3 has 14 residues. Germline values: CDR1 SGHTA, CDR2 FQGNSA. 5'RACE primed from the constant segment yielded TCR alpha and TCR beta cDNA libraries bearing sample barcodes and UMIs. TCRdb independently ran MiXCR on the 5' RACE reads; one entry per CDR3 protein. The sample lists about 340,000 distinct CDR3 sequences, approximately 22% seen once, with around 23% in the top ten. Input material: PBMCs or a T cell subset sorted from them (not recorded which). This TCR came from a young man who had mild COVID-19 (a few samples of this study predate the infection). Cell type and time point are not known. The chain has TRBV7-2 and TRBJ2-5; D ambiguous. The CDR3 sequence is CASSPGVGSETQYF. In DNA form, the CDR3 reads TGTGCCAGCAGCCCTGGTGTGGGTTCGGAGACCCAGTACTTC.